This record concerns one T cell receptor (beta chain) sequence. As yet, its antigen is unknown. The CDR3 sequence is 15 residues long. CDR1 is DFQATT, CDR2 SNEGSKA, per germline (reference sequence). The junction had 10 bases not matched to a gene; V was cut back by 3 bases and J by 5 bases. Then a second PCR, running about 7 to 11 cycles, was carried out with a sample-barcoded 5' primer and a J-beta primer mix. A template-switch adaptor that had 12 random nucleotides put a tag on each cDNA molecule. TCRdb re-called the 5' RACE reads with MiXCR, one entry per CDR3 protein. This sample has 600,000 to 900,000 distinct CDR3 sequences, with under 30% found just once. The data derive from a study of blood T cells in healthy people across ages. Total RNA amounts of at least 5 micrograms were extracted per sample. Whole-study findings and limits: Relative to aged donors, long-lived donors carried more naive CD4+ cells and displayed higher diversity.

The same specimen was also included in a second study, on T cells of mothers and their children.

The rearrangement links TRBV20-1 to TRBJ2-5; 9 bases map to TRBD2. The clonotype was recovered from a boy between 10 and 17 years old in good health. The sample was blood. CDR3 protein: CSARASGGSQETQYF. CDR3 bases: TGCAGTGCTAGGGCAAGCGGGGGGTCCCAGGAGACCCAGTACTTC.